A single sample gave rise to the 28 T cell receptor beta chains below, sequenced in a study of vaccination and CD4 T cells after COVID-19. Antigen specificity for these receptors is unknown. Sequencing of cultured CD4+ T cell DNA used the Oncomine TCR Beta short-read assay. MiXCR, applied by TCRdb to the PCR reads, yields one record per CDR3 protein. The table shows 20,000 to 25,000 distinct CDR3 sequences, with 46% occurring only once. The time point is: late sampling 161 to 241 days after vaccination in three convalescent patients. Regarding treatment: roughly 11-day PBMC culture with coronavirus spike peptide pools or control peptides (ViraFEST assay). Sequencing used CD4+ T cells from blood, cultured in vitro, obtained about 7 months after SARS-CoV-2 vaccination. The receptors were gathered from a human donor who had recovered from COVID-19.

The chain recombines TRBV7-9 with TRBJ2-1; D is possibly TRBD2 (7 bases). In germline, CDR1 is SEHNR, CDR2 FQNEAQ (reference sequence). The CDR3 has 19 residues. The ends were cut back, 5 bases at V and 3 bases at J, with 26 bases in the middle. The chain's CDR3 is CASSPLAGAIRLNYNEQFF. The DNA for the CDR3 is TGTGCCAGCAGCCCCCTGGCGGGGGCGATCCGACTTAACTACAATGAGCAGTTCTTC.

The chain joins TRBV19 to TRBJ2-1; D could derive from TRBD1 or TRBD2 (7 bases each). This CDR3 contains 14 residues. Trimming removed 10 bases at V and 2 bases at J, with 15 bases between. Per germline, CDR1 LNHDA and CDR2 SQIVND (reference sequence). CDR3: CATRQGGTYNEQFF. The DNA of the CDR3 is TGTGCCACCAGACAGGGAGGGACCTACAATGAGCAGTTCTTC.

V usage is TRBV2 and J usage is TRBJ2-7; tentatively, D is TRBD1 (6 bases). Per the germline V gene, CDR1 is SNHLY and CDR2 is FYNNEI. The CDR3 consists of 12 residues. Trimming took off 6 bases at V and 3 bases at J, with 9 bases between the two ends. CDR3 DNA sequence: TGTGCCAGCAGGAGACAGGACTACGAGCAGTACTTC. Its translation is CASRRQDYEQYF.

This sequence joins TRBV19 and TRBJ2-7; D not certain. The CDR3 has 13 amino acids. V shed 6 bases and J shed 2 bases, with 11 bases lying between them. From germline, CDR1 is LNHDA and CDR2 SQIVND (reference sequence). The CDR3 DNA follows: TGTGCCAGTAGCCCGACAACTGCCTACGAGCAGTACTTC. This gives the protein CASSPTTAYEQYF.

This rearrangement joins TRBV28 to TRBJ1-1, with 10 bases aligning to TRBD1. CDR3 length equals 15 residues. Germline V gives CDR1 MDHEN, CDR2 SYDVKM. With V trimmed by 2 bases and J by 2 bases, 2 bases remained unmatched. The CDR3 sequence: CASSLRTGGNTEAFF. CDR3 coding DNA: TGTGCCAGCAGTTTACGGACAGGGGGAAACACTGAAGCTTTCTTT. Full variable domain (outside the CDR3, taken from reference TRBV28 and TRBJ1-1): DVKVTQSSRYLVKRTGEKVFLECVQDMDHENMFWYRQDPGLGLRLIYFSYDVKMKEKGDIPEGYSVSREKKERFSLILESASTNQTSMYLCASSLRTGGNTEAFFGQGTRLTVV.

The chain links TRBV20-1 to TRBJ2-3; 13 bases align to TRBD2. This CDR3 spans 15 amino acids. The germline V gene has CDR1 DFQATT and CDR2 SNEGSKA (reference sequence). V gave up 5 bases and J gave up 6 bases; unmatched junction bases: 8. The CDR3 sequence: CSAPDRTSGSDTQYF. CDR3 DNA sequence: TGCAGTGCTCCCGATAGGACTAGCGGGAGTGATACGCAGTATTTT.

This sequence joins TRBV6-5 and TRBJ2-1; D is uncertain. With 2 bases removed from V and 15 bases from J, the gap between germline ends came to 11 bases. This CDR3 comprises 11 residues. Germline loops: CDR1 MNHEY, CDR2 SVGAGI. This CDR3 is CASSYPPLTFF. The CDR3 region has the DNA TGTGCCAGCAGTTACCCCCCGCTTACGTTCTTC.

V and J are TRBV7-2 and TRBJ2-1; perhaps TRBD2 as D (5 bases). The CDR3 is made up of 15 amino acids. CDR1 SGHTA and CDR2 FQGNSA come from the germline V gene. Between the trimmed V and J ends, which lost 1 base and 2 bases, there was a span of 9 bases. The CDR3 sequence: CASSLGWGAYNEQFF. For the CDR3, the DNA is TGTGCCAGCAGCTTAGGGTGGGGAGCCTACAATGAGCAGTTCTTC.

This chain joins TRBV7-2 and TRBJ1-2; D not certain. Germline V gene data show CDR1 as SGHTA and CDR2 as FQGNSA. The V and J ends lost 2 bases and 5 bases respectively, with 15 bases between them. The length of the CDR3 is 15 residues. DNA for the CDR3: TGTGCCAGCAGCTTAAGATCCGAACGCCCATATGGCTACACCTTC. Translation: CASSLRSERPYGYTF.

The rearrangement uses TRBV9 and TRBJ2-5; 9 nucleotides align to TRBD2. The V segment lost 6 bases and the J segment 4 bases; nucleotides outside the gene matches: 10. The CDR3 totals 15 residues. Germline lookup yields CDR1 SGDLS and CDR2 YYNGEE. DNA of the CDR3: TGTGCCAGCACCGCGGGACTAGCTGGGGGAGAGACCCAGTACTTC. It codes for CASTAGLAGGETQYF.

This clonotype was observed a few times. Compared with germline, one end of the junction differs, possibly owing to a read error. The chain recombines TRBV6-1 with TRBJ1-1; D not resolved. The V gene's germline CDR1 is MNHNS and CDR2 SASEGT. The CDR3 is 13 residues long. In DNA, the CDR3 is TGTGCCAGCAGGGAAGAGGGGAACACTGAAGCTTTCTTT. Amino acid sequence: CASREEGNTEAFF.

This clonotype has a handful of counts. This chain connects TRBV6-1 to TRBJ1-2, with a tentative D call TRBD1 (5 bases). The CDR3 is 14 amino acids. Trimming took 6 bases from V and 5 from J, leaving 16 bases between them. Per germline, CDR1 MNHNS and CDR2 SASEGT. CDR3 nucleotide sequence: TGTGCCAGCAGCGGCAGGGAAGGTTGGTATGGCTACACCTTC. Protein: CASSGREGWYGYTF.

The genes are TRBV6-1 and TRBJ1-2, with no clear D. V lost 6 bases and J 4 bases, leaving 12 bases between the germline ends. The CDR3 runs 13 residues. Germline assignment: CDR1 MNHNS and CDR2 SASEGT. For the CDR3, the DNA is TGTGCCAGCAGACCACAACAGAGCTATGGCTACACCTTC. It translates to CASRPQQSYGYTF.

The V and J genes are TRBV7-9 and TRBJ2-7; D uncertain. Germline lookup yields CDR1 SEHNR and CDR2 FQNEAQ (reference sequence). Trimming shortened V by 7 bases and J by 2 bases, and 12 bases separated the two germline ends. This CDR3 comprises 13 residues. The CDR3 spells CASTSAGPYEQYF. DNA for the CDR3: TGTGCCAGCACGTCGGCAGGCCCCTACGAGCAGTACTTC.

This clonotype was seen a few times. V gene TRBV20-1 combines with J gene TRBJ2-5; 10 positions match TRBD2. The CDR3 runs to 17 residues. Germline assignment: CDR1 DFQATT and CDR2 SNEGSKA (reference sequence). Trimming at V came to 0 bases and at J to 1 base, leaving 8 bases not matched to a gene. The CDR3 DNA reads as TGCAGTGCTAGAGATCTCTCTAGCGGGGGATCCCAAGAGACCCAGTACTTC. Translating gives CSARDLSSGGSQETQYF.

The chain recombines TRBV24-1 with TRBJ1-2; D is unclear. From germline, CDR1 is KGHDR and CDR2 SFDVKD. The CDR3 sequence is 11 residues long. The V end was cut by 4 bases, the J end by 10 bases, with 9 bases between. The CDR3 nucleotides read TGTGCCACCAGTGACCTCAGAAACTACACCTTC. This codes for CATSDLRNYTF.

This chain links TRBV20-1 with TRBJ1-2; the D is unclear. This CDR3 spans 13 amino acids. V lost 3 bases, J lost 0 bases, and 8 bases lay in between. The germline CDR1 and CDR2 sequences are DFQATT and SNEGSKA (reference sequence). CDR3 amino acids: CSARTGPNYGYTF. The CDR3 DNA is TGCAGTGCTAGGACTGGACCTAACTATGGCTACACCTTC.

This clonotype is categorized as hyperexpanded (1% or more). V and J are TRBV7-2 and TRBJ2-7; D tentatively reads TRBD1 or TRBD2 (5 bases each). CDR1 and CDR2 (germline): SGHTA, FQGNSA. The CDR3 length is 14 residues. V lost 1 base and J lost 3, with 10 bases in between. CDR3 nucleotides: TGTGCCAGCAGCTTAGAAAGGGACCACTACGAGCAGTACTTC. Translation gives CASSLERDHYEQYF.

This clonotype is categorized as medium-sized. The V gene is TRBV7-6, the J gene TRBJ2-5, with TRBD1 matching 7 bases. With 5 bases clipped from V and 4 bases from J, the junction kept 16 bases outside the gene matches. Per the germline V gene, CDR1 is SGHVS and CDR2 is FNYEAQ. The CDR3 totals 17 residues. CDR3 amino acids: CASSPATGPGGLETQYF. Written as DNA, the CDR3 is TGTGCCAGCAGCCCCGCCACGGGCCCAGGGGGATTAGAGACCCAGTACTTC.

J is TRBJ2-3 and V is TRBV7-3; D call uncertain. V lost 2 bases and J 5 bases, leaving 8 bases between the germline ends. The CDR3 length is 13 residues. In germline, CDR1 is SGHTA, CDR2 FQGTGA. CDR3 coding DNA: TGTGCCAGCAGCTTACGGAGTAAAGATACGCAGTATTTT. Protein sequence: CASSLRSKDTQYF. Full variable domain (rest looked up from reference TRBV7-3 and TRBJ2-3): GAGVSQTPSNKVTEKGKYVELRCDPISGHTALYWYRQSLGQGPEFLIYFQGTGAADDSGLPNDRFFAVRPEGSVSTLKIQRTERGDSAVYLCASSLRSKDTQYFGPGTRLTVL.

The sample holds a few counts of this clonotype. The rearrangement links TRBV20-1 to TRBJ2-1, with 8 bases fitting TRBD2. The CDR3 has 14 amino acids. The germline V gene has CDR1 DFQATT and CDR2 SNEGSKA (reference sequence). The ends lost 0 bases at V and 7 bases at J; junction bases unmatched: 5. CDR3 in DNA: TGCAGTGCTAGAGATCTGCGGGGGGTGAATGAGCAGTTCTTC. This translates into CSARDLRGVNEQFF.

This clonotype was detected a few times. The chain uses TRBV6-2 or TRBV6-3 and TRBJ2-3; D gene uncertain. V was trimmed by 7 bases and J by 2 bases, leaving 10 bases between them. The CDR3 has 13 amino acids. In germline, CDR1 is MNHEY, CDR2 SVGEGT. For the CDR3, the DNA is TGTGCCAGCAACCCTAGAATCACAGATACGCAGTATTTT. Translation: CASNPRITDTQYF.

The V gene is TRBV20-1, the J gene TRBJ1-1, with 11 bases matching TRBD1. Per germline, CDR1 DFQATT and CDR2 SNEGSKA (reference sequence). V gave up 6 bases and J gave up 10 bases; unmatched junction bases: 13. The CDR3 is made up of 14 amino acids. CDR3 loop: CSAPGTGGSLIAFF. In DNA form, the CDR3 reads TGCAGTGCACCTGGGACAGGGGGATCTCTGATAGCTTTCTTT.

This rearrangement joins TRBV6-1 to TRBJ2-1; tentatively, D is TRBD1 or TRBD2 (5 bases each). This CDR3 spans 14 amino acids. V dropped 6 bases and J dropped 2 bases, with 11 bases sitting between them. CDR1 MNHNS and CDR2 SASEGT come from the germline V gene. The CDR3 coding sequence is TGTGCCAGCAGGCGACAGCGGACCTACAATGAGCAGTTCTTC. Its translation is CASRRQRTYNEQFF.

This chain connects TRBV20-1 to TRBJ1-2; unclear D gene. The CDR3 consists of 15 residues. In germline, CDR1 is DFQATT, CDR2 SNEGSKA (reference sequence). The ends were cut back, 0 bases at V and 4 bases at J, with 15 bases in the middle. The CDR3 DNA sequence: TGCAGTGCTAGAGATAGGGCGGCGCTCGGCTATGGCTACACCTTC. Translation gives CSARDRAALGYGYTF.

V gene TRBV7-2 combines with J gene TRBJ1-6; D may be TRBD1 (5 bases). CDR3 length: 18 residues. Trimming removed 5 bases from V and 4 bases from J, with 21 bases in between. Germline V lookup: CDR1 SGHTA, CDR2 FQGNSA. The CDR3, as DNA: TGTGCCAGCAGCCGGAAGCGGGGCAGGGACCTGTATAATTCACCCCTCCACTTT. This codes for CASSRKRGRDLYNSPLHF.

This clonotype was found a few times. The rearrangement links TRBV15 to TRBJ1-5; 8 nucleotides align to TRBD1. The CDR3 sequence is 16 residues long. Germline V lookup: CDR1 LNHNV, CDR2 YYDKDF (reference sequence). The trim removed 3 bases at V and 3 bases at J, leaving 7 bases unmatched. The CDR3 region has the DNA TGTGCCACCAGCAGTATTAGACAGGGGTACAATCAGCCCCAGCATTTT. Translated: CATSSIRQGYNQPQHF. The whole variable domain, filled in from reference TRBV15 and TRBJ1-5, reads DAMVIQNPRYQVTQFGKPVTLSCSQTLNHNVMYWYQQKSSQAPKLLFHYYDKDFNNEADTPDNFQSRRPNTSFCFLDIRSPGLGDTAMYLCATSSIRQGYNQPQHFGDGTRLSIL.

V usage is TRBV7-3 and J usage is TRBJ1-5; the match to TRBD1 covers 7 bases. CDR1 SGHTA and CDR2 FQGTGA come from the germline V gene. This CDR3 spans 16 amino acids. V was clipped by 5 bases and J by 2 bases; unmatched bases: 9. In DNA, the CDR3 is TGTGCCAGCAGCCTCCTCGACAGGGATGGCAATCAGCCCCAGCATTTT. Its translation is CASSLLDRDGNQPQHF.